This TCR beta chain was sequenced for a study of PD-1 blockade in classical Hodgkin lymphoma. Overall study context: Patients were dosed intravenously with nivolumab at 3 mg/kg every 2 weeks.

Data came from immunoSEQ multiplex PCR; TCRdb stores just in-frame clones and leaves some out. The sample shows over 20,000 clones, more than 70% of them seen only once. The time point denotes: cycle 4 day 1 (C4D1), after five to seven weeks of nivolumab. Each and every patient relapsed after autologous stem cell transplantation, and patients got differing brentuximab vedotin exposure. The study's findings and limits: For complete responders, baseline diversity was comparable to that of newly diagnosed patients. Nivolumab starters within 1 year of ASCT were excluded. Researchers reported that CD4+ TCR diversity, though not CD8+, rose significantly by C4D1.

As to this clone: Its specificity is unknown.

Trimming took off 4 bases at V and 8 bases at J, with 13 bases between the two ends. CDR1 and CDR2 from the germline V gene are MNHEY and SVGAGI. The CDR3 contains 13 residues. The sequence came from a human donor with classical Hodgkin lymphoma. Sequences were derived from peripheral blood mononuclear cells (PBMCs), sampled before the fourth cycle of nivolumab. This chain connects TRBV6-5 to TRBJ2-3; D possibly uses TRBD1 or TRBD2 (5 bases each). CDR3 loop: CASSSSEGTTQYF. CDR3 coding DNA: TGTGCCAGCAGTTCAAGCGAAGGGACTACGCAGTATTTT.